The TCR beta chain under discussion was sequenced for a study of response to subunit inactivated influenza vaccine. TCRdb called the RT-PCR reads again in MiXCR, with one record for every CDR3 protein. The repertoire has some 540,000 distinct CDR3 sequences, roughly 25% of them found once; the top ten carry 2.5% to 3%. This clonotype showed up just a few times. V gave up 3 bases and J gave up 2 bases; unmatched junction bases: 5. From germline, CDR1 is DFQATT and CDR2 SNEGSKA (reference sequence). The CDR3 sequence is 15 residues long. These same records also appear under a second study, on T cells expressing NK-cell markers. That paper notes: The cDNA for TCR beta came from 5'RACE template switching with UMIs.

This clonotype was obtained from a man in his forties or fifties who received an inactivated influenza vaccine. This sample comprised CD4+ T cells sorted from PBMCs, obtained roughly 12 days after vaccination. This chain uses TRBV20-1 with TRBJ1-5, with 9 bases that match TRBD1. Here the CDR3 reads CSASRGQGGNQPQHF. CDR3 nucleotides: TGCAGTGCTAGTAGGGGACAGGGCGGCAATCAGCCCCAGCATTTT.